This T cell receptor beta chain derives from a study of shared clonotypes between healthy human individuals. CDR1 and CDR2 (germline): LNHDA, SQIVND (reference sequence). V dropped 7 bases and J dropped 1 base, with 10 bases sitting between them. The CDR3 sequence is 13 residues long. Assay: immunoSEQ multiplex PCR; the TCRdb copy retains only in-frame clones and omits some. There are around 1.1 million clones in the sample; about four fifths occur only once, and under 0.8% lies in the top ten. The rearrangement links TRBV19 to TRBJ1-1; tentative D call: TRBD1 (5 bases). The sequencing input was memory CD4+ T cells from PBMCs. The sample's subset: CD45RA-negative fraction. The TCR was taken from a man aged 18 to 30 in good health. Some clones in this sample may be carry-over from other donors' samples. The DNA for the CDR3 is TGTGCCAGTACTCGACAGAGGAACACTGAAGCTTTCTTT. Residues: CASTRQRNTEAFF.